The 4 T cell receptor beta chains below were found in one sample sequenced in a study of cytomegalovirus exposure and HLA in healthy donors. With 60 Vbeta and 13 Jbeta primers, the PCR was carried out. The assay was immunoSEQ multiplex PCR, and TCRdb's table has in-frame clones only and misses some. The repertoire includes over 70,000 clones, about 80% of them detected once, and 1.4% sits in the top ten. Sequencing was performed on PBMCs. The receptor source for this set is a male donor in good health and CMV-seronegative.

The CDR3 sequence is CASSDSNYGYTF. The DNA of the CDR3 is TGTGCCTCGTCAGACAGTAACTATGGCTACACCTTC. The V call is TRBV30, the J call TRBJ1-2; TRBD1 is a possible D gene (5 bases). CDR1 is GTSNPN, CDR2 SVGIG, per germline (reference sequence). Trimming took off 7 bases at V and 1 base at J, with 10 bases between the two ends. This CDR3 spans 12 amino acids.

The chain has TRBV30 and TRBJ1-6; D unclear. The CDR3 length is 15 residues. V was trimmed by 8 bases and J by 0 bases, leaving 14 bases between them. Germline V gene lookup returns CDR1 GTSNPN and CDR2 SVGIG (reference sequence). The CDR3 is CAGRTQSSYNSPLHF. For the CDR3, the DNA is TGTGCCGGCAGGACTCAGAGCTCCTATAATTCACCCCTCCACTTT.

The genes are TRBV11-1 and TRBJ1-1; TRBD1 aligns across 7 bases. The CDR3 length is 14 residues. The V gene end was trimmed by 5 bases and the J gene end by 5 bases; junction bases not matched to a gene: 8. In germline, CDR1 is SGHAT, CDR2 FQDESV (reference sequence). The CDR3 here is CASSLQGRKTEAFF. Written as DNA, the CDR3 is TGTGCCAGCAGCCTACAGGGGCGGAAGACTGAAGCTTTCTTT.

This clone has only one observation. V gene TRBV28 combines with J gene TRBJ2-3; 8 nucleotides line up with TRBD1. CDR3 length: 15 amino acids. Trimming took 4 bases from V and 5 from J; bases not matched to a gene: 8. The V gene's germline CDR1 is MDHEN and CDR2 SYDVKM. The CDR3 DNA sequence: TGTGCCAGCAGTTCGCGGGACAGGTCCATAGATACGCAGTATTTT. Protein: CASSSRDRSIDTQYF.